Described below is a single T cell receptor (beta chain) sequence and its context. Libraries were prepared by immunoSEQ multiplex PCR; TCRdb keeps only in-frame clonotypes and omits some of them. The sample carries about 100,000 clones, about 90% recorded once. This sample was taken from a study of T cell responses to AZD1222 COVID-19 vaccine. The CDR3 covers 11 residues. Germline assignment: CDR1 DFQATT and CDR2 SNEGSKA (reference sequence). V was pared by 3 bases and J by 3 bases, with 6 bases between. V and J are TRBV20-1 and TRBJ2-7; D uncertain. The sequence came from an adult in good health. The source was peripheral blood, collected on day 0 of MenACWY control vaccination. CDR3 bases: TGCAGTGCTAGCCCAGACTACGAGCAGTACTTC. It codes for CSASPDYEQYF.